Listed below are T cell receptor beta chains from one sample, sequenced in a study of technical replicates of blood from several donors. TCRdb keeps only in-frame clones here, not all; method: immunoSEQ multiplex PCR. Of approximately 70,000 clones listed, 90% to 95% are singletons. The sequenced sample was T cells isolated from PBMCs. The receptors derive from a human donor in good health. Some clones in this sample may be carry-over from other donors' samples. The conserved cysteine and the conserved F or W are not part of the CDR3 here. D genes are given only for firm matches.

v_gene: TRBV4-1; d_gene: NA; CDR3aa: ASSQEGRGSEKLF
v_gene: TRBV27; d_gene: NA; CDR3aa: ASSLSTGTDTQY
v_gene: TRBV30; d_gene: NA; CDR3aa: AWSGTVAYNEQF
v_gene: TRBV13; d_gene: TRBD1; CDR3aa: ASSLEGRGQGFGMNTEAF
v_gene: TRBV28; d_gene: NA; CDR3aa: ASSLRQFTGELF
v_gene: TRBV11-3; d_gene: NA; CDR3aa: ASGIGVNYGYT
v_gene: TRBV11-1; d_gene: TRBD1; CDR3aa: ASSTGTANEKLF
v_gene: TRBV12-5; d_gene: NA; CDR3aa: ASGFTTRGTGELF
v_gene: TRBV19; d_gene: NA; CDR3aa: ASSIHSLGYNEQF
v_gene: TRBV6-5; d_gene: NA; CDR3aa: ASRGGGDTGELF
v_gene: TRBV5-1; d_gene: NA; CDR3aa: ASSRGTQETQY
v_gene: TRBV29-1; d_gene: NA; CDR3aa: SVLMNTGELF
v_gene: TRBV29-1; d_gene: TRBD1; CDR3aa: SVVDRAHGYT
v_gene: TRBV5-4; d_gene: NA; CDR3aa: ASSFPGSVSTDTQY
v_gene: TRBV29-1; d_gene: NA; CDR3aa: SAGGSGANVLT
v_gene: TRBV2; d_gene: TRBD1; CDR3aa: ASSWTGGSYNEQF
v_gene: TRBV18; d_gene: NA; CDR3aa: ASSPNGRAQETQY
v_gene: TRBV6-1; d_gene: NA; CDR3aa: ASSVLQGTDTQY
v_gene: TRBV20-1; d_gene: NA; CDR3aa: SASGAAEQF
v_gene: TRBV6-1; d_gene: TRBD1; CDR3aa: ASSPRQGVTDTQY
v_gene: TRBV6-5; d_gene: NA; CDR3aa: ATNRDFEEF
v_gene: TRBV5-4; d_gene: NA; CDR3aa: ASSLQGRTDTQY
v_gene: TRBV28; d_gene: NA; CDR3aa: ASSFPSGSYEQY
v_gene: TRBV7-3; d_gene: NA; CDR3aa: ASSVSGHPWD
v_gene: TRBV10-2; d_gene: TRBD1; CDR3aa: ASRSHGQGKDTQY
v_gene: TRBV10-1; d_gene: TRBD2; CDR3aa: ASSEQGLAGAAYNEQF
v_gene: TRBV27; d_gene: TRBD1; CDR3aa: ASSLTGGAGPEAF
v_gene: TRBV2; d_gene: TRBD1; CDR3aa: ASREYRGQVDTQY
v_gene: TRBV7-3; d_gene: NA; CDR3aa: ASSLEGQRSPLH
v_gene: TRBV27; d_gene: TRBD2; CDR3aa: ASSKGTSGSSYNEQF
v_gene: TRBV30; d_gene: NA; CDR3aa: AWSVSVSGANVLT
v_gene: TRBV7-9; d_gene: NA; CDR3aa: ASGSGLSNQPQH
v_gene: TRBV5-1; d_gene: NA; CDR3aa: ASSLEGGVSTEAF